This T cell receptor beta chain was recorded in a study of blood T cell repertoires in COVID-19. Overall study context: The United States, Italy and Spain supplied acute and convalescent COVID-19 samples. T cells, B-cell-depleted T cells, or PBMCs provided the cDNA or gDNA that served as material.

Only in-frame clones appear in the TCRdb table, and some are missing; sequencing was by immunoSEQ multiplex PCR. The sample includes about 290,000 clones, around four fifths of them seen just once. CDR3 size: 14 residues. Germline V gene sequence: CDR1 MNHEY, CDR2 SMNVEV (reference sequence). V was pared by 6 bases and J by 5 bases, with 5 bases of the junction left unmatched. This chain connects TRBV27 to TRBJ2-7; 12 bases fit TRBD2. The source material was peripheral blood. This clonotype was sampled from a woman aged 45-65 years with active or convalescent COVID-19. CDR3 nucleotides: TGTGCCAGCAGCCGACTAGCGGGAGTCCACGAGCAGTACTTC. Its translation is CASSRLAGVHEQYF.